This T cell receptor beta chain comes out of a study of blood T cell repertoires in COVID-19. Looking at the study overall: The analysed material was cDNA or gDNA that came from T cells, B-cell-depleted T cells, or PBMCs.

Each participant's cohort was designated according to participant-reported clinical history. Original handling: Nucleated cell number was recorded as an estimate derived from reference gene primer amplification. The table came from immunoSEQ multiplex PCR; TCRdb's copy has only in-frame clones and leaves some out. The V and J calls and clone size are taken from that table; D and trimming were inferred from the DNA. The sample consists of about 82,000 clones, roughly 91% of them appearing once. Trimming took 4 bases from V and 6 from J; bases not matched to a gene: 5. CDR1 and CDR2 from the germline V gene are MNHEY and SMNVEV (reference sequence). The CDR3 is 14 amino acids.

The chain employs TRBV27 and TRBJ2-7; 11 bases match TRBD2. Sequenced: PBMCs or T cells enriched from blood (not recorded which). The clonotype was recovered from a woman aged 50 to 65 with acute COVID-19. CDR3 residues: CASSSPGLAGEQYF. CDR3 nucleotides: TGTGCCAGCAGTTCCCCCGGACTAGCGGGCGAGCAGTACTTC.